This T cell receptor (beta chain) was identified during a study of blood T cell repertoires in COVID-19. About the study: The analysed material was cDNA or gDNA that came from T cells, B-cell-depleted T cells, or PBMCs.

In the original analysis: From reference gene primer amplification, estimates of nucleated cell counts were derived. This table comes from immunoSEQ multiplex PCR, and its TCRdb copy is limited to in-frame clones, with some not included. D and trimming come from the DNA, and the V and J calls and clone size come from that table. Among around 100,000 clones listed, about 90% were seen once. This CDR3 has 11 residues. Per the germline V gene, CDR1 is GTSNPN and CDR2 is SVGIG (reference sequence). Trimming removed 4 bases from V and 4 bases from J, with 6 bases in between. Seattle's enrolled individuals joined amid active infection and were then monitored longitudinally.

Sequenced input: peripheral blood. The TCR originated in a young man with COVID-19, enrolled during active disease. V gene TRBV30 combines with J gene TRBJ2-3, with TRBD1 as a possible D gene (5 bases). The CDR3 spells CAWTGPDTQYF. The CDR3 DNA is TGTGCCTGGACAGGGCCAGATACGCAGTATTTT.